Below, 8 T cell receptor beta chains from the same sample are listed, as sequenced in a study of blood T cell repertoires in COVID-19. TCRdb keeps only in-frame clones here, not all; method: immunoSEQ multiplex PCR. Of more than 120,000 clones listed, approximately 80% are singletons. Sample: PBMCs or T cells enriched from blood (not recorded which). All receptors come from a man aged 45-65 years in a cohort exposed to, infected with or recovered from COVID-19 (not recorded which).

This clone was recorded once. V and J are TRBV25-1 and TRBJ2-3; D may be TRBD2 (6 bases). Trimming shortened V by 3 bases and J by 0 bases, and 10 bases separated the two germline ends. In germline, CDR1 is MGHDK, CDR2 SYGVNS. The CDR3 extends over 15 amino acids. CDR3 in amino acids: CASSESGGSTDTQYF. CDR3 DNA: TGTGCCAGCAGTGAGTCCGGAGGGAGCACAGATACGCAGTATTTT.

J is TRBJ2-2 and V is TRBV19, with D tentatively TRBD2 (6 bases). The CDR3 runs 16 residues. Looked up from germline, CDR1 is LNHDA and CDR2 is SQIVND (reference sequence). V was shortened by 3 bases and J by 6 bases, with 17 bases between the two germline ends. CDR3 region: CASSMDGGARAGELFF. In DNA, the CDR3 is TGTGCCAGTAGTATGGACGGCGGGGCTCGAGCCGGGGAGCTGTTTTTT.

The gene calls are TRBV18 and TRBJ2-5; 9 nucleotides align to TRBD2. The CDR3 totals 14 residues. Germline V CDR1 and CDR2: KGHSH, LQKENI. V was clipped by 2 bases and J by 2 bases; unmatched bases: 0. CDR3 in amino acids: CASSPAGGQETQYF. DNA for the CDR3: TGTGCCAGCTCACCAGCGGGGGGGCAAGAGACCCAGTACTTC.

The genes are TRBV27 and TRBJ2-3; tentative D call: TRBD2 (7 bases). Germline assignment: CDR1 MNHEY and CDR2 SMNVEV (reference sequence). The CDR3 runs to 13 residues. Trimming pared 6 bases from V and 9 bases from J, leaving 16 bases between. The CDR3 region is CASRREGEGTQYF. The CDR3, as DNA: TGTGCCAGCAGGAGGGAGGGGGAAGGGACGCAGTATTTT.

The V gene is TRBV2, the J gene TRBJ1-1; 9 bases match TRBD1. This CDR3 spans 14 amino acids. With 6 bases clipped from V and 4 bases from J, the junction kept 6 bases outside the gene matches. CDR1 SNHLY and CDR2 FYNNEI come from the germline V gene. The CDR3 DNA follows: TGTGCCAGCAGAAGGGACAGGGCGGTCACTGAAGCTTTCTTT. Protein: CASRRDRAVTEAFF.

The rearrangement links TRBV4-3 to TRBJ1-1; perhaps TRBD1 as D (6 bases). CDR1 is LGHNA and CDR2 is YSLEER in the germline V gene. The CDR3 is 15 amino acids. Trimming pared 0 bases from V and 11 bases from J, leaving 19 bases between. In nucleotides, the CDR3 is TGCGCCAGCAGCCAAGATCGGGAAGGTTGGGGGCGGGCTTTCTTT. It encodes CASSQDREGWGRAFF.

V usage is TRBV11-2 and J usage is TRBJ2-7; 8 bases match TRBD1. This CDR3 is 15 amino acids long. The V and J ends lost 3 bases and 5 bases, in that order; junction bases with no gene match: 9. CDR1 is SGHAT, CDR2 FQNNGV, per germline. The CDR3, as DNA: TGTGCCAGCAGCTTTAATGGATACAGGGGGGACGAGCAGTACTTC. It encodes CASSFNGYRGDEQYF.

The chain carries TRBV5-4 and TRBJ2-7, with TRBD2 matching over 7 bases. This CDR3 has 16 residues. V shed 3 bases, J shed 2 bases, and the junction held 11 bases outside the gene matches. Per the germline V gene, CDR1 is SGHNT and CDR2 is YYREEE (reference sequence). CDR3 protein: CASSSGGRVVTYEQYF. The CDR3 DNA is TGTGCCAGCAGCTCCGGAGGGAGGGTAGTTACCTACGAGCAGTACTTC.